The rows below give T cell receptor beta chains drawn from one sample of a study of T cells in Graves' hyperthyroidism and ophthalmopathy. TCRdb redid the calling of the multiplex PCR reads with MiXCR, one entry per CDR3 protein. The sample includes about 530,000 distinct CDR3 sequences, about 15% seen only once; the top ten take approximately 16%. Specimen: blood. These receptors all stem from a woman between 18 and 30 years old with Graves' ophthalmopathy. Each CDR3 is given with its conserved first and last residue. D genes are given only for firm matches. Only part of the rows carry a size: once, few, many, or a class if the clone is expanded.

abundance,d_gene,j_gene,v_gene,CDR3nt,CDR3aa
few,.,TRBJ1-5,TRBV12-3/TRBV12-4,TGTGCCAGCACCCCAGGGGGCAATCAGCCCCAGCATTTT,CASTPGGNQPQHF
few,.,TRBJ1-1,TRBV24-1,TGTGCCACCCAATTAACCCAGAACACTGAAGCTTTCTTT,CATQLTQNTEAFF
.,.,TRBJ2-5,TRBV20-1,TGCAGTGCTAGAGATTATTTGCATGGGCTTGGGCTTCCCAAAGAGACCCAGTACTTC,CSARDYLHGLGLPKETQYF
many,.,TRBJ2-7,TRBV20-1,TGCAGTGCTCACCGGGACGGCTCCTACGAGCAGTACTTC,CSAHRDGSYEQYF
many,.,TRBJ2-7,TRBV2,TGTGCCAGCAGGACCTATGAAGCGGCTTACGAGCAGTACTTC,CASRTYEAAYEQYF
.,TRBD1,TRBJ1-3,TRBV15,TGTGCCACCAGCAAGGACAGGGGACCTGGAAACACCATATATTTT,CATSKDRGPGNTIYF
many,.,TRBJ2-5,TRBV7-9,TGTGCCAGCAATCAAATAGCGGAGACCCAGTACTTC,CASNQIAETQYF
few,.,TRBJ1-1,TRBV9,TGTGCCAGCAGCGTAGCATACATGAACACTGAAGCTTTCTTT,CASSVAYMNTEAFF
.,.,TRBJ1-5,TRBV7-8,TGTGCCAGCAGCTTCGACAGTCCCAATCAGCCCCAGCATTTT,CASSFDSPNQPQHF
.,TRBD2,TRBJ2-7,TRBV4-1,TGCGCCAGCAGCCCCTGGACTAGCGGGAGGAACGACGAGCAGTACTTC,CASSPWTSGRNDEQYF
.,.,TRBJ1-2,TRBV9,TGTGCCAGCAGCGTTAGTCCAGGGGACTATGGCTACACCTTC,CASSVSPGDYGYTF
few,TRBD1,TRBJ1-1,TRBV12-3/TRBV12-4,TGTGCCAGCAGGAAGCTCCGGGACAGGGGGAGCAACACTGAAGCTTTCTTT,CASRKLRDRGSNTEAFF
many,.,TRBJ1-2,TRBV5-1,TGCGCCAGCAGCTTGTCCAGGAGAAGCTATGGCTACACCTTC,CASSLSRRSYGYTF
many,TRBD2,TRBJ2-3,TRBV10-3,TGTGCCATCAGTGGGGAAGGGTCGCGGGGGGGCACAGATACGCAGTATTTT,CAISGEGSRGGTDTQYF
.,.,TRBJ1-2,TRBV3-1,TGTGTCAGCAGCCAAGAGACCTTTTCGGGTTCTGGCTACACCTTC,CVSSQETFSGSGYTF
.,.,TRBJ2-3,TRBV9,TGTGCCAGCAGCGTCGACCCAGCAGATACGCAGTATTTT,CASSVDPADTQYF
few,TRBD2,TRBJ2-5,TRBV7-8,TGTGCCAGCAGCGAATTAGCGGGGGAGCAAGAGACCCAGTACTTC,CASSELAGEQETQYF
.,.,TRBJ1-1,TRBV7-8,TGTGCCAGCAGCCAAGTAGAGGGCGGCTTGACTGAAGCTTTCTTT,CASSQVEGGLTEAFF
many,TRBD1,TRBJ2-1,TRBV5-1,TGCGCCAGCAGCGTCTTGGACAGGGGGCGTTACAATGAGCAGTTCTTC,CASSVLDRGRYNEQFF
.,TRBD1,TRBJ1-2,TRBV6-2/TRBV6-3,TGTGCCAGCAACTCACCACAGGGGAAGGATGGCTACACCTTC,CASNSPQGKDGYTF
many,TRBD2,TRBJ2-1,TRBV13,TGTGCCAGCAGCCCGGGACTAGCGGGAGAGGGATCCTACAATGAGCAGTTCTTC,CASSPGLAGEGSYNEQFF
many,TRBD1,TRBJ2-5,TRBV7-3,TGTGCCAGCAGCTTAGTGGGACAGGTATCCCAAGAGACCCAGTACTTC,CASSLVGQVSQETQYF
few,.,TRBJ2-3,TRBV20-1,TGCAGTGAACAGCCCAGAGACCGGACAGATACGCAGTATTTT,CSEQPRDRTDTQYF
many,TRBD1,TRBJ2-1,TRBV30,TGTGCCGCCAATCGGGACAGGGGTACAGGTGAGCAGTTCTTC,CAANRDRGTGEQFF
few,.,TRBJ1-1,TRBV27,TGTGCCAGCAGTTTATCGGCCTCGGCCAGAAAGAACACTGAAGCTTTCTTT,CASSLSASARKNTEAFF